This is a list of T cell receptor beta chains from one sample in a study of memory CD8 T cells in hepatitis C reinfection. Data came from immunoSEQ multiplex PCR; TCRdb stores just in-frame clones and leaves some out. The sample lists approximately 46,000 clones, roughly nine tenths seen once, with 0.6% to 0.9% in the top ten. Sequencing was carried out using naive CD8+ T cells sorted from blood. The receptor set was obtained from a man aged 18 to 30 with hepatitis C virus infection. The CDR3 runs from the conserved cysteine through the conserved F or W. Fields, in order: V gene, clone size, D gene, J gene, CDR3 protein, CDR3 DNA. The D gene is left open where the match is weak. Where a row states a size, it is once, few, many or the class of an expanded clone; other rows omit it.

v_call: TRBV11-2; clone_size: once; d_call: .; j_call: TRBJ2-5; cdr3_aa: CASSLDPIGLSYF; cdr3_nt: TGTGCCAGCAGCTTAGACCCGATCGGACTGTCGTACTTC
v_call: TRBV15; clone_size: .; d_call: .; j_call: TRBJ1-3; cdr3_aa: CATTPGFSGNTIYF; cdr3_nt: TGTGCCACCACTCCGGGATTCTCTGGAAACACCATATATTTT
v_call: TRBV5-1; clone_size: .; d_call: TRBD1; j_call: TRBJ2-5; cdr3_aa: CASSTAGTGIWEAQYF; cdr3_nt: TGCGCCAGCAGCACGGCCGGGACAGGGATTTGGGAGGCCCAGTACTTC
v_call: TRBV4-1; clone_size: .; d_call: .; j_call: TRBJ2-7; cdr3_aa: CASSYRASYEQYF; cdr3_nt: TGCGCCAGCAGCTACAGAGCCTCCTACGAGCAGTACTTC
v_call: TRBV10-2; clone_size: .; d_call: .; j_call: TRBJ2-1; cdr3_aa: CASSESIGDSRNEQFF; cdr3_nt: TGCGCCAGCAGTGAGTCGATAGGCGATAGCCGCAATGAGCAGTTCTTC
v_call: TRBV7-7; clone_size: .; d_call: TRBD1; j_call: TRBJ2-3; cdr3_aa: CASSLQQGGTDTQYF; cdr3_nt: TGTGCTAGCAGTCTACAACAGGGGGGCACAGATACGCAGTATTTT
v_call: TRBV27; clone_size: once; d_call: .; j_call: TRBJ2-7; cdr3_aa: CASSLSSAYEQYF; cdr3_nt: TGTGCCAGCAGTTTATCGTCAGCGTACGAGCAGTACTTC
v_call: TRBV13; clone_size: .; d_call: .; j_call: TRBJ1-3; cdr3_aa: CASSSGSIQF; cdr3_nt: TGTGCCAGCAGTTCCGGGTCGATCCAGTTT
v_call: TRBV29-1; clone_size: .; d_call: TRBD2; j_call: TRBJ2-4; cdr3_aa: CSVVWGGNIQYF; cdr3_nt: TGCAGCGTCGTATGGGGGGGAAACATTCAGTACTTC
v_call: TRBV10-1; clone_size: .; d_call: .; j_call: TRBJ2-3; cdr3_aa: CASSDWPASTDTQYF; cdr3_nt: TGCGCCAGCAGTGATTGGCCCGCTAGCACAGATACGCAGTATTTT
v_call: TRBV27; clone_size: few; d_call: .; j_call: TRBJ2-4; cdr3_aa: CASSSRTILAKNIQYF; cdr3_nt: TGTGCCAGCAGCTCACGGACTATCTTAGCCAAAAACATTCAGTACTTC
v_call: TRBV28; clone_size: .; d_call: TRBD2; j_call: TRBJ2-1; cdr3_aa: CASSPRGLAGDDEQFF; cdr3_nt: TGTGCCAGCAGTCCCCGGGGACTAGCGGGAGACGATGAGCAGTTCTTC
v_call: TRBV6-6; clone_size: .; d_call: .; j_call: TRBJ2-3; cdr3_aa: CASSTVSGGGDTQYF; cdr3_nt: TGTGCCAGCAGTACTGTAAGTGGGGGAGGAGATACGCAGTATTTT
v_call: TRBV9; clone_size: .; d_call: .; j_call: TRBJ2-7; cdr3_aa: CASSVSKSGLTSYEQYF; cdr3_nt: TGTGCCAGCAGCGTATCAAAATCAGGGTTGACCTCCTACGAGCAGTACTTC
v_call: TRBV7-9; clone_size: .; d_call: .; j_call: TRBJ1-2; cdr3_aa: CASSLERDYGYTF; cdr3_nt: TGTGCCAGCAGCTTAGAGCGGGACTATGGCTACACCTTC
v_call: TRBV29-1; clone_size: .; d_call: .; j_call: TRBJ2-2; cdr3_aa: CSALMALTGELFF; cdr3_nt: TGCAGCGCTTTAATGGCCCTTACCGGGGAGCTGTTTTTT
v_call: TRBV29-1; clone_size: .; d_call: TRBD2; j_call: TRBJ2-1; cdr3_aa: CSGTGTSGRGDNEQFF; cdr3_nt: TGCAGCGGGACCGGGACTAGCGGGAGAGGAGACAATGAGCAGTTCTTC
v_call: TRBV4-1; clone_size: .; d_call: TRBD2; j_call: TRBJ2-1; cdr3_aa: CASSPTLLGLAGGHSNEQFF; cdr3_nt: TGCGCCAGCAGCCCTACTTTACTTGGACTAGCGGGGGGGCATAGCAATGAGCAGTTCTTC
v_call: TRBV10-2; clone_size: .; d_call: TRBD2; j_call: TRBJ2-1; cdr3_aa: CAVSGLADEQFF; cdr3_nt: TGCGCCGTTTCCGGACTAGCGGATGAGCAGTTCTTC
v_call: TRBV18; clone_size: .; d_call: .; j_call: TRBJ1-3; cdr3_aa: CASSPIQGNTIYF; cdr3_nt: TGTGCCAGCTCACCGATCCAGGGAAACACCATATATTTT
v_call: TRBV27; clone_size: .; d_call: TRBD2; j_call: TRBJ2-3; cdr3_aa: CASSPVAGYTDTQYF; cdr3_nt: TGTGCCAGCAGTCCCGTAGCGGGGTATACAGATACGCAGTATTTT
v_call: TRBV7-9; clone_size: .; d_call: TRBD1; j_call: TRBJ2-7; cdr3_aa: CASSPQTGTSYEQYF; cdr3_nt: TGTGCCAGCAGCCCGCAGACAGGGACCTCCTACGAGCAGTACTTC
v_call: TRBV30; clone_size: .; d_call: TRBD2; j_call: TRBJ2-1; cdr3_aa: CAWSRLAGNEQFF; cdr3_nt: TGTGCCTGGAGTAGGCTAGCGGGCAATGAGCAGTTCTTC
v_call: TRBV21-1; clone_size: .; d_call: .; j_call: TRBJ1-1; cdr3_aa: CASSRSPGTSEAFF; cdr3_nt: TGTGCCAGCAGCAGGAGCCCGGGAACCTCTGAAGCTTTCTTT
v_call: TRBV7-3; clone_size: once; d_call: TRBD2; j_call: TRBJ2-1; cdr3_aa: CASSLIAGVHPDEQFF; cdr3_nt: TGTGCCAGCAGCTTAATTGCGGGAGTTCATCCGGATGAGCAGTTCTTC
v_call: TRBV28; clone_size: .; d_call: .; j_call: TRBJ2-1; cdr3_aa: CASSPDGSGGSYNEQFF; cdr3_nt: TGTGCCAGCAGTCCGGACGGCTCTGGAGGGTCCTACAATGAGCAGTTCTTC
v_call: TRBV7-9; clone_size: once; d_call: .; j_call: TRBJ2-7; cdr3_aa: CASTSLGVTYEQYF; cdr3_nt: TGTGCCAGCACCTCGTTAGGGGTTACCTACGAGCAGTACTTC
v_call: TRBV7-9; clone_size: .; d_call: TRBD1; j_call: TRBJ2-4; cdr3_aa: CASSFFEDRVDIQYF; cdr3_nt: TGTGCCAGCAGCTTCTTTGAAGACAGGGTGGACATTCAGTACTTC
v_call: TRBV19; clone_size: .; d_call: .; j_call: TRBJ1-1; cdr3_aa: CASNTGRVTEAFF; cdr3_nt: TGTGCCAGTAATACAGGGAGGGTCACTGAAGCTTTCTTT
v_call: TRBV5-6; clone_size: .; d_call: TRBD2; j_call: TRBJ2-3; cdr3_aa: CASSPGTTRRADTQYF; cdr3_nt: TGTGCCAGCAGCCCCGGGACTACAAGGCGCGCAGATACGCAGTATTTT
v_call: TRBV13; clone_size: once; d_call: TRBD1; j_call: TRBJ1-3; cdr3_aa: CASSLGTGVEGNTIYF; cdr3_nt: TGTGCCAGCAGCCTAGGCACAGGGGTCGAAGGAAACACCATATATTTT
v_call: TRBV19; clone_size: .; d_call: TRBD1; j_call: TRBJ2-1; cdr3_aa: CASSLGQNSYNEQFF; cdr3_nt: TGTGCCAGTAGCCTGGGACAGAACTCCTACAATGAGCAGTTCTTC
v_call: TRBV5-1; clone_size: .; d_call: TRBD2; j_call: TRBJ2-5; cdr3_aa: CASSLERGQQETQYF; cdr3_nt: TGCGCCAGCAGCCTGGAGCGGGGCCAACAAGAGACCCAGTACTTC
v_call: TRBV6-6; clone_size: few; d_call: .; j_call: TRBJ1-3; cdr3_aa: CASSMGLESGNTIYF; cdr3_nt: TGTGCCAGCAGTATGGGACTGGAGTCTGGAAACACCATATATTTT
v_call: TRBV27; clone_size: .; d_call: .; j_call: TRBJ1-6; cdr3_aa: CASSHPYGSASPPLHF; cdr3_nt: TGTGCCAGCAGCCACCCTTACGGCTCAGCGTCTCCACCCCTCCACTTT
v_call: TRBV28; clone_size: .; d_call: TRBD1; j_call: TRBJ1-2; cdr3_aa: CASSLGQGAYYGYTF; cdr3_nt: TGTGCCAGCAGTTTGGGACAGGGGGCTTACTATGGCTACACCTTC
v_call: TRBV7-9; clone_size: .; d_call: .; j_call: TRBJ1-2; cdr3_aa: CASSFGGGDYGYTF; cdr3_nt: TGTGCCAGCAGCTTTGGGGGGGGCGACTATGGCTACACCTTC
v_call: TRBV9; clone_size: .; d_call: .; j_call: TRBJ2-7; cdr3_aa: CASSASHRAYEQYF; cdr3_nt: TGTGCCAGCAGCGCATCCCACAGGGCCTACGAGCAGTACTTC
v_call: TRBV5-4; clone_size: .; d_call: TRBD1; j_call: TRBJ1-1; cdr3_aa: CASIDRADTEAFF; cdr3_nt: TGTGCCAGCATCGACAGGGCGGACACTGAAGCTTTCTTT
v_call: TRBV11-2; clone_size: .; d_call: .; j_call: TRBJ2-5; cdr3_aa: CASSLEAVDLQETQYF; cdr3_nt: TGTGCCAGCAGCTTAGAGGCAGTTGATCTTCAAGAGACCCAGTACTTC
v_call: TRBV5-1; clone_size: .; d_call: TRBD1; j_call: TRBJ2-2; cdr3_aa: CASSLRGDRGSVTGELFF; cdr3_nt: TGCGCCAGCAGCTTGAGGGGGGACAGGGGCAGTGTGACCGGGGAGCTGTTTTTT
v_call: TRBV2; clone_size: few; d_call: TRBD1; j_call: TRBJ1-4; cdr3_aa: CASSDSGTANEKLFF; cdr3_nt: TGTGCCAGCAGTGACTCCGGGACAGCGAATGAAAAACTGTTTTTT
v_call: TRBV7-9; clone_size: .; d_call: .; j_call: TRBJ2-1; cdr3_aa: CASSPKDSSSYNEQFF; cdr3_nt: TGTGCCAGCAGCCCCAAGGACTCGAGCTCCTACAATGAGCAGTTCTTC
v_call: TRBV19; clone_size: .; d_call: .; j_call: TRBJ2-1; cdr3_aa: CASSIVVTSYNEQFF; cdr3_nt: TGTGCCAGTAGTATAGTAGTAACGTCCTACAATGAGCAGTTCTTC
v_call: TRBV5-5; clone_size: few; d_call: .; j_call: TRBJ1-5; cdr3_aa: CASSLAGEQPQHF; cdr3_nt: TGTGCCAGCAGCTTGGCAGGGGAACAGCCCCAGCATTTT
v_call: TRBV4-1; clone_size: .; d_call: TRBD2; j_call: TRBJ2-3; cdr3_aa: CASSQEAGGEDTQYF; cdr3_nt: TGCGCCAGCAGCCAAGAGGCGGGGGGGGAAGATACGCAGTATTTT
v_call: TRBV29-1; clone_size: once; d_call: TRBD1; j_call: TRBJ1-2; cdr3_aa: CSVEDRGGYTF; cdr3_nt: TGCAGCGTTGAGGACAGGGGTGGCTACACCTTC
v_call: TRBV15; clone_size: .; d_call: .; j_call: TRBJ2-5; cdr3_aa: CATGLEGVEQYF; cdr3_nt: TGTGCCACCGGGCTCGAGGGGGTGGAGCAGTACTTC
v_call: TRBV7-8; clone_size: .; d_call: TRBD1; j_call: TRBJ2-2; cdr3_aa: CASSFGTGGTGELFF; cdr3_nt: TGTGCCAGCAGCTTTGGGACAGGGGGGACCGGGGAGCTGTTTTTT
v_call: TRBV6-1; clone_size: few; d_call: TRBD1; j_call: TRBJ1-1; cdr3_aa: CASSKTGIAEAFF; cdr3_nt: TGTGCCAGCAGCAAGACAGGGATTGCTGAAGCTTTCTTT
v_call: TRBV30; clone_size: .; d_call: .; j_call: TRBJ2-1; cdr3_aa: CAWSVAYNEQFF; cdr3_nt: TGTGCCTGGAGTGTCGCCTACAATGAGCAGTTCTTC
v_call: TRBV7-6; clone_size: once; d_call: TRBD2; j_call: TRBJ2-5; cdr3_aa: CASSAGLAGRQETQYF; cdr3_nt: TGTGCCAGCAGCGCCGGACTAGCAGGCCGCCAAGAGACCCAGTACTTC
v_call: TRBV7-9; clone_size: .; d_call: TRBD1; j_call: TRBJ1-4; cdr3_aa: CASSLDGTGIDELFF; cdr3_nt: TGTGCCAGCAGCTTAGACGGGACAGGGATTGATGAACTGTTTTTT
v_call: TRBV4-1; clone_size: few; d_call: .; j_call: TRBJ1-3; cdr3_aa: CASSQRQVSSGNTIYF; cdr3_nt: TGCGCCAGCAGCCAAAGACAGGTATCCTCTGGAAACACCATATATTTT
v_call: TRBV7-8; clone_size: .; d_call: .; j_call: TRBJ2-4; cdr3_aa: CASSLEWADLAKNIQYF; cdr3_nt: TGTGCCAGCAGCTTAGAATGGGCAGATCTAGCCAAAAACATTCAGTACTTC
v_call: TRBV5-1; clone_size: .; d_call: .; j_call: TRBJ2-7; cdr3_aa: CASSLGGAGVYSYEQYF; cdr3_nt: TGCGCCAGCAGCTTGGGAGGTGCCGGAGTCTATTCCTACGAGCAGTACTTC
v_call: TRBV19; clone_size: .; d_call: .; j_call: TRBJ1-3; cdr3_aa: CASSTLEIGVGNTIYF; cdr3_nt: TGTGCCAGTAGTACTCTGGAGATCGGAGTAGGAAACACCATATATTTT
v_call: TRBV27; clone_size: once; d_call: TRBD1; j_call: TRBJ2-5; cdr3_aa: CASSSKDREGETQYF; cdr3_nt: TGTGCCAGCAGTTCGAAGGACAGGGAAGGAGAGACCCAGTACTTC
v_call: TRBV4-3; clone_size: .; d_call: TRBD1; j_call: TRBJ1-2; cdr3_aa: CASSQGQGPNYGYTF; cdr3_nt: TGCGCCAGCAGCCAGGGACAGGGGCCTAACTATGGCTACACCTTC